This T cell receptor beta chain is from a study of OX40 agonist ivuxolimab in advanced cancers. Looking at the study overall: Ivuxolimab, an antibody acting as an agonist of OX40 (CD134), was used to treat patients. Dosing consisted of intravenous ivuxolimab at 0.01 to 10 mg/kg every 2 weeks.

Autoimmune disease history or systemic immunosuppression disqualified patients. General study findings and limits: More expanded clones were found, on average, in CD8+ than in CD4+ T cells.

Clones were read by immunoSEQ multiplex PCR, and TCRdb kept only the in-frame ones, dropping some. The profile shows some 100,000 clones, approximately 90% of them singletons. A single count supports this clone. Its target is unknown. Deletions cut 0 bases from V and 8 bases from J, with 12 bases between. The CDR3 contains 14 residues. CDR1 is MNHEY and CDR2 is SVGAGI in the germline V gene. This receptor was identified in an adult with an advanced solid tumor such as melanoma, head and neck, liver or kidney cancer. This sample comprised CD4+ or CD8+ T cells sorted from blood, obtained in a trial of the OX40 agonist ivuxolimab. This chain uses TRBV6-5 with TRBJ2-3, with D possibly TRBD2 on 6 matching bases. The DNA for the CDR3 is TGTGCCAGCAGTTACTCGATGGGCGGGGTTACGCAGTATTTT. Protein: CASSYSMGGVTQYF.